The entry that follows covers one T cell receptor beta chain sequence. Its antigen remains unidentified. This record belongs to a study of shared clonotypes between healthy human individuals. Study results and limitations: Generation probabilities were higher for clonotypes shared across all four sorted-subset donors than for unshared ones.

The table came from immunoSEQ multiplex PCR; TCRdb's copy has only in-frame clones and leaves some out. The data hold hundreds of thousands of clones, with approximately 79% observed a single time. The V end lost 4 bases, the J end lost 4 bases, and 13 bases lay between the germline ends. Germline lookup yields CDR1 SNHLY and CDR2 FYNNEI. This CDR3 has 14 residues. The sample consisted of memory CD4+ T cells sorted from blood. The sample's subset: CD45RA-negative fraction. The source of this sequence is a woman aged 30 to 39 in good health. The V and J genes are TRBV2 and TRBJ1-2, with D unresolved. CDR3 DNA: TGTGCCAGCAGTGGCCCGTCTCTCCTCTATGGCTACACCTTC. Its protein product is CASSGPSLLYGYTF.